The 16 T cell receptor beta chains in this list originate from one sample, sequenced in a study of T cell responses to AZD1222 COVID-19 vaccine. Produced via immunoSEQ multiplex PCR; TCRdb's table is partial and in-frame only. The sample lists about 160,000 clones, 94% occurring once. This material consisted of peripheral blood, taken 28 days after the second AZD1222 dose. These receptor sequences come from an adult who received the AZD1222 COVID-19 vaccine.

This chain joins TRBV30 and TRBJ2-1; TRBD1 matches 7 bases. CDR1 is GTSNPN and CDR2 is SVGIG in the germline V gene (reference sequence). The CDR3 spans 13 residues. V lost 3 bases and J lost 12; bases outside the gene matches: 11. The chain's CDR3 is CAWRRRQGQGQFF. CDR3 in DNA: TGTGCCTGGAGACGAAGACAGGGCCAAGGGCAGTTCTTC.

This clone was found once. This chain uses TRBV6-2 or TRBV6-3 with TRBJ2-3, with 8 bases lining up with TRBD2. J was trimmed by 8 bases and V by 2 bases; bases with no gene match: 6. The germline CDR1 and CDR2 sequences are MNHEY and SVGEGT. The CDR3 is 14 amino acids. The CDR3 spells CASSYGAGGVTQYF. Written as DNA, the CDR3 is TGTGCCAGCAGTTACGGGGCGGGAGGAGTTACGCAGTATTTT.

The CDR3 reads CASSLGTEYEQYF. The CDR3 DNA reads as TGTGCCAGCAGTCTTGGGACAGAGTACGAGCAGTACTTC. The chain uses TRBV27 and TRBJ2-7, with TRBD1 matching 7 bases. The CDR3 is made up of 13 amino acids. The ends lost 5 bases at V and 4 bases at J; junction bases unmatched: 5. The V gene's germline CDR1 is MNHEY and CDR2 SMNVEV (reference sequence).

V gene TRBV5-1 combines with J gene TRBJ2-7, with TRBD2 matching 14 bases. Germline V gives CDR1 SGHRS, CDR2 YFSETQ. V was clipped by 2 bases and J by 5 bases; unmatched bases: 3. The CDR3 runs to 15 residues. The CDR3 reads CASSFEGLAGDEQYF. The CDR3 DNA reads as TGCGCCAGCAGCTTCGAGGGACTAGCGGGGGACGAGCAGTACTTC.

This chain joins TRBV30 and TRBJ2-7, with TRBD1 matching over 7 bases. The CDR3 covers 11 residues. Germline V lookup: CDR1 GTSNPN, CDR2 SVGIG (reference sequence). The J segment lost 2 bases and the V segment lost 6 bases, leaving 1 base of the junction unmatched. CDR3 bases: TGTGCCTGCCAGGGGGCCTACGAGCAGTACTTC. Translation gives CACQGAYEQYF. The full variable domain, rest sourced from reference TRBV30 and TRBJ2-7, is SQTIHQWPATLVQPVGSPLSLECTVEGTSNPNLYWYRQAAGRGLQLLFYSVGIGQISSEVPQNLSASRPQDRQFILSSKKLLLSDSGFYLCACQGAYEQYFGPGTRLTVT.

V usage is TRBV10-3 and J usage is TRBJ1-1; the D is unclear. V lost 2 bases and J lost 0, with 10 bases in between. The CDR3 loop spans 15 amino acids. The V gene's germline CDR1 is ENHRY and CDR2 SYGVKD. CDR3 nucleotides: TGTGCCATCAGTGAGGGTAGCCTCATGAACACTGAAGCTTTCTTT. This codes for CAISEGSLMNTEAFF.

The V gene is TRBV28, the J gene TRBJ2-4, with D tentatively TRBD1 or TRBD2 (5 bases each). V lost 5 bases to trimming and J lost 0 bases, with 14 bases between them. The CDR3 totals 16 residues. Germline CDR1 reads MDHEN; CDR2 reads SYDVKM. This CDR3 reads CASSRGDEIAKNIQYF. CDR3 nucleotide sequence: TGTGCCAGCAGTAGAGGGGATGAAATAGCCAAAAACATTCAGTACTTC.

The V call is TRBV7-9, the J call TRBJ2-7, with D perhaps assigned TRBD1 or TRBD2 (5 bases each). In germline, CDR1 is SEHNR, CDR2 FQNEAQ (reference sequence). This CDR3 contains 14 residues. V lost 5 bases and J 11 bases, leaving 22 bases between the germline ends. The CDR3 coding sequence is TGTGCCAGCAGCCAAGAGTGGGGGAAGAGGAGCGAGTACTTC. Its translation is CASSQEWGKRSEYF.

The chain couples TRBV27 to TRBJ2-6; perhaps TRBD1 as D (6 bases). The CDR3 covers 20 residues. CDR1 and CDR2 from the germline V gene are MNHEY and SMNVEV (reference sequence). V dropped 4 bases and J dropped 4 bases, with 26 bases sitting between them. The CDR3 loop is CASSSPSKAGAIYGANVLTF. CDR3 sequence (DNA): TGTGCCAGCAGTTCCCCTTCGAAGGCAGGGGCGATCTACGGGGCCAACGTCCTGACTTTC.

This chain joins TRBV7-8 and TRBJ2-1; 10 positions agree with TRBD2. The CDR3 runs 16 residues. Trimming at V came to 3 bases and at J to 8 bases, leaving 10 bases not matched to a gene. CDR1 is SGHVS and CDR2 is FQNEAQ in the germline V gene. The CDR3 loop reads CASSLGVSGRGYEQFF. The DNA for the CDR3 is TGTGCCAGCAGCTTGGGGGTAAGCGGGAGGGGTTATGAGCAGTTCTTC.

The CDR3 protein is CAGSGTGNTGELFF. The CDR3 DNA is TGTGCCGGATCCGGGACAGGGAACACCGGGGAGCTGTTTTTT. This rearrangement joins TRBV19 to TRBJ2-2, with 8 bases identical to TRBD1. CDR3 length: 14 residues. Germline V gives CDR1 LNHDA, CDR2 SQIVND (reference sequence). The V and J ends lost 11 bases and 1 base, in that order; junction bases with no gene match: 6.

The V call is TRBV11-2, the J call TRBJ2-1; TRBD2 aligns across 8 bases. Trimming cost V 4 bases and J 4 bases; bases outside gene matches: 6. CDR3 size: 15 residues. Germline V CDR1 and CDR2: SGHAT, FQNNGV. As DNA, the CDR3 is TGTGCCAGCAGCTCTAGTCGGGGGGGTTACAATGAGCAGTTCTTC. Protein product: CASSSSRGGYNEQFF.

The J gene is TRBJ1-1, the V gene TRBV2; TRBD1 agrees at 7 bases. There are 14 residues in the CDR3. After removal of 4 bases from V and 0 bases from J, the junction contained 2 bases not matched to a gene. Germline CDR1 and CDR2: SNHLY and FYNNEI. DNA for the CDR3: TGTGCCAGCAGTGCCACAGGGGTGAACACTGAAGCTTTCTTT. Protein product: CASSATGVNTEAFF. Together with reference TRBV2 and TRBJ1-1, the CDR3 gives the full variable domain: EPEVTQTPSHQVTQMGQEVILRCVPISNHLYFYWYRQILGQKVEFLVSFYNNEISEKSEIFDDQFSVERPDGSNFTLKIRSTKLEDSAMYFCASSATGVNTEAFFGQGTRLTVV.

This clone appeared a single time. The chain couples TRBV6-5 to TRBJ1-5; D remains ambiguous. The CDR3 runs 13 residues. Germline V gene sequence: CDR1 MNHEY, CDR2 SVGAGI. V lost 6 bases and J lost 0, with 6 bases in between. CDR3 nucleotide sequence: TGTGCCAGCAGGCGAGGTAGCAATCAGCCCCAGCATTTT. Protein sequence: CASRRGSNQPQHF.

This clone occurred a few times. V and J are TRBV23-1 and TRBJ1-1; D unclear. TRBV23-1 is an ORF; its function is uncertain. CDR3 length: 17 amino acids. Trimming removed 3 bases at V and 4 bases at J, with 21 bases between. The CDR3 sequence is CASSHLGETPEGTEAFF. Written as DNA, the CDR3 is TGCGCCAGCAGTCATTTGGGTGAAACGCCGGAGGGCACTGAAGCTTTCTTT.

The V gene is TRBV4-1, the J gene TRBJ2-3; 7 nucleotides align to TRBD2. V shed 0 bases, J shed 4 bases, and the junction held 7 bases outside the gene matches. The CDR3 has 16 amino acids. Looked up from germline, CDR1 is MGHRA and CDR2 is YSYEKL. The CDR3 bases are TGCGCCAGCAGCCAAGATGGGGTAGCGGGTGCAGATACGCAGTATTTT. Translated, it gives CASSQDGVAGADTQYF.